Listed here are 2 T cell receptor beta chains from one sample, sequenced in a study of blood T cell repertoires in COVID-19. Assay used: immunoSEQ multiplex PCR; TCRdb lists only in-frame clones, some missing. The sample consists of around 170,000 clones, about 88% of them appearing once. The sample comprised peripheral blood. All receptors come from a man aged 18 to 29 who had recovered from COVID-19.

The chain is built from TRBV4-3 and TRBJ2-3; no definite D call. CDR1 is LGHNA, CDR2 YSLEER, per germline. V was clipped by 0 bases and J by 0 bases, with 10 bases between them. CDR3 length: 16 amino acids. CDR3 nucleotide sequence: TGCGCCAGCAGCCAAGAACTCGAACTTAGCACAGATACGCAGTATTTT. As protein: CASSQELELSTDTQYF.

This clone was seen a single time. The gene calls are TRBV15 and TRBJ2-1; 7 bases map to TRBD1. CDR1 is LNHNV, CDR2 YYDKDF, per germline (reference sequence). This CDR3 has 15 residues. The V gene end was trimmed by 6 bases and the J gene end by 0 bases; junction bases not matched to a gene: 5. The CDR3 sequence: CATREQGSSYNEQFF. CDR3 sequence (DNA): TGTGCCACCAGGGAACAGGGGAGCTCCTACAATGAGCAGTTCTTC.